A single sample is the source of the 2 T cell receptor beta chains below, sequenced in a study of blood T cell repertoires in COVID-19. TCRdb's copy holds only in-frame clones and misses some; the assay was immunoSEQ multiplex PCR. The data show under 300,000 clones, roughly four fifths seen once. Material for sequencing was PBMCs or T cells enriched from blood (not recorded which). These receptors originate from a man in his forties who had recovered from COVID-19.

This clone was found once. The V call is TRBV7-3, the J call TRBJ1-1, with TRBD1 matching over 7 bases. Per germline, CDR1 SGHTA and CDR2 FQGTGA. The junction had 5 bases not matched to a gene; V was cut back by 6 bases and J by 4 bases. The CDR3 totals 13 residues. The CDR3: CASSDRQGTEAFF. The CDR3 DNA sequence: TGTGCCAGCAGTGATAGACAGGGCACTGAAGCTTTCTTT.

The count of this clone is one. V gene TRBV19 combines with J gene TRBJ1-1, with TRBD1 matching over 8 bases. The CDR3 spans 11 residues. Trimming removed 10 bases from V and 9 bases from J; junction bases left unmatched: 7. Germline assignment: CDR1 LNHDA and CDR2 SQIVND (reference sequence). CDR3 loop: CATKQGAKAFF. The CDR3 nucleotides read TGTGCCACCAAGCAGGGGGCGAAAGCTTTCTTT.